The next 12 T cell receptor beta chains were all read from a single sample in a study of cytomegalovirus exposure and HLA in healthy donors. It was with 60 Vbeta and 13 Jbeta primers that the PCR ran. Sequencing was performed with immunoSEQ multiplex PCR; in TCRdb, only in-frame clones are kept and a portion is missing. The sample has 100,000 to 150,000 clones, 75% to 85% seen once; the top ten hold roughly 2%. The sequenced sample was PBMCs. The receptors shown here come from a man between 18 and 35 years old in good health and CMV-seronegative.

V is TRBV30 and J is TRBJ1-2; TRBD1 agrees at 9 bases. The CDR3 is 13 residues long. The V and J ends lost 0 bases and 13 bases, in that order; junction bases with no gene match: 9. Germline V gene data show CDR1 as GTSNPN and CDR2 as SVGIG (reference sequence). CDR3 nucleotides: TGTGCCTGGAGTGTTCGGGGGACAGGGACATCCACCTTC. It specifies CAWSVRGTGTSTF.

This clone has just a few counts. J is TRBJ2-1 and V is TRBV2; TRBD2 aligns across 7 bases. With 6 bases clipped from V and 3 bases from J, the junction kept 8 bases outside the gene matches. This CDR3 region has 15 residues. Germline CDR1 reads SNHLY; CDR2 reads FYNNEI. CDR3 in amino acids: CASSLGGSYYNEQFF. In nucleotides, the CDR3 is TGTGCCAGCAGCTTAGGCGGGAGTTACTACAATGAGCAGTTCTTC.

V and J are TRBV19 and TRBJ2-2, with D unresolved. V dropped 8 bases and J dropped 7 bases, with 14 bases sitting between them. Germline assignment: CDR1 LNHDA and CDR2 SQIVND (reference sequence). CDR3 length: 13 residues. In DNA form, the CDR3 reads TGTGCCAGTGGTCTAGAAGGCGGCGGGGAGCTGTTTTTT. This translates into CASGLEGGGELFF.

The J gene is TRBJ2-5, the V gene TRBV28, with D possibly TRBD2 on 6 matching bases. Trimming took off 3 bases at V and 5 bases at J, with 13 bases between the two ends. Per the germline V gene, CDR1 is MDHEN and CDR2 is SYDVKM. This CDR3 comprises 14 residues. For the CDR3, the DNA is TGTGCCAGCAGTTTTGGGGGACGGGAGGAGACCCAGTACTTC. This codes for CASSFGGREETQYF.

CDR3 protein: CASSPWAGVDTGELFF. The CDR3 nucleotides are TGCGCCAGCAGCCCATGGGCAGGGGTGGACACCGGGGAGCTGTTTTTT. V usage is TRBV5-1 and J usage is TRBJ2-2; D is possibly TRBD1 (6 bases). CDR1 is SGHRS, CDR2 YFSETQ, per germline. The CDR3 loop spans 16 amino acids. V shed 4 bases and J shed 3 bases, with 16 bases lying between them.

The gene calls are TRBV4-2 and TRBJ2-7, with D perhaps matching TRBD1 (6 bases). V lost 2 bases and J lost 9, with 14 bases in between. Per germline, CDR1 LGHNA and CDR2 YNFKEQ. The CDR3 spans 13 residues. The CDR3 DNA reads as TGTGCCAGCAGCCAAACATCAGGGGAGAGGCAGTACGTC. It yields the protein CASSQTSGERQYV.

The chain couples TRBV6-6 to TRBJ2-7, with D maybe TRBD2 (5 bases). Trimming shortened V by 7 bases and J by 3 bases, and 13 bases separated the two germline ends. The CDR3 contains 13 residues. Germline V gene lookup returns CDR1 MNHNY and CDR2 SVGAGI (reference sequence). The CDR3 reads CASTSPGNYEQYV. CDR3 DNA sequence: TGTGCCAGCACTAGCCCGGGCAACTACGAGCAGTACGTC.

To note about this clone: At one of its ends the junction is not consistent with the germline gene, which may arise from a read error. This sequence joins TRBV7-7 and TRBJ2-5; D not resolved. The CDR3 contains 14 residues. The V gene's germline CDR1 is SSHAT and CDR2 FNYEAQ (reference sequence). The CDR3 region is CASSPKESEETQYF. Written as DNA, the CDR3 is TGTGCTAGCAGCCCCAAGGAGTCGGAAGAGACCCAGTACTTC.

This clone has only one observation. The genes are TRBV18 and TRBJ1-1; D remains ambiguous. Germline V gives CDR1 KGHSH, CDR2 LQKENI. The ends were cut back, 3 bases at V and 11 bases at J, with 13 bases in the middle. The CDR3 is made up of 12 amino acids. CDR3 amino acids: CASSPVGRRAFF. DNA of the CDR3: TGTGCCAGCTCACCCGTGGGCCGGAGGGCTTTCTTT.

A single count supports this clone. V gene TRBV30 combines with J gene TRBJ1-3; weak D call: TRBD1 (6 bases). The CDR3 contains 15 residues. V lost 3 bases and J lost 0, with 12 bases in between. Germline lookup yields CDR1 GTSNPN and CDR2 SVGIG (reference sequence). For the CDR3, the DNA is TGTGCCTGGAGCCCGGGACACGTCTCTGGAAACACCATATATTTT. It encodes CAWSPGHVSGNTIYF.

The V and J genes are TRBV15 and TRBJ1-2; no clear D gene. The CDR3 covers 14 residues. With 1 base removed from V and 6 bases from J, the gap between germline ends came to 12 bases. Germline V gives CDR1 LNHNV, CDR2 YYDKDF (reference sequence). The CDR3 sequence is CATSRGAASDGYTF. CDR3 in DNA: TGTGCCACCAGCAGAGGAGCGGCATCTGATGGCTACACCTTC.

V is TRBV19 and J is TRBJ2-1; TRBD1 agrees at 8 bases. In germline, CDR1 is LNHDA, CDR2 SQIVND (reference sequence). The CDR3 has 17 residues. Trimming took 5 bases from V and 3 from J; bases not matched to a gene: 12. The CDR3 DNA is TGTGCCAGTAGTGGGGACAGGTCTCTAGCCCTCTACAATGAGCAGTTCTTC. It specifies CASSGDRSLALYNEQFF.